This entry lists 24 T cell receptor beta chains sequenced from one sample in a study of cytomegalovirus exposure and HLA in healthy donors. The PCR employed 60 Vbeta primers together with 13 Jbeta primers. The data were produced by immunoSEQ multiplex PCR, yet TCRdb's version contains in-frame clones alone and is incomplete. The sample's table shows approximately 42,000 clones. Material: PBMCs. The receptors were sampled from a male donor in good health and CMV-seronegative.

This chain links TRBV19 with TRBJ2-1; D not certain. Trimming left V 5 bases short and J 5 bases short, with 10 bases between. The CDR3 runs 13 residues. Germline CDR1 LNHDA, CDR2 SQIVND (reference sequence). The CDR3 region is CASSGYRNNEQFF. The DNA of the CDR3 is TGTGCCAGTAGTGGTTATAGAAACAATGAGCAGTTCTTC.

This sequence joins TRBV19 and TRBJ2-7, with TRBD1 matching over 9 bases. Germline trimming cut 3 bases from V and 5 bases from J; bases unmatched to any gene: 5. The CDR3 has 14 amino acids. Germline-derived CDR1 and CDR2 are LNHDA and SQIVND (reference sequence). The DNA for the CDR3 is TGTGCCAGTAGTATCGGACAGGGGCAGGACGAGCAGTACTTC. Encoded protein: CASSIGQGQDEQYF.

The chain carries TRBV25-1 and TRBJ1-2, with 7 bases matching TRBD1. From germline, CDR1 is MGHDK and CDR2 SYGVNS. V lost 2 bases, J lost 7 bases, and 7 bases stayed unmatched. The length of the CDR3 is 14 residues. The CDR3 region is CASSERWAGGGYTF. The CDR3 bases are TGTGCCAGCAGTGAACGTTGGGCAGGGGGTGGCTACACCTTC.

With regard to this clone: At one end the junction does not follow the germline gene, possibly because of a read error. The gene calls are TRBV30 and TRBJ2-7, with 11 bases matching TRBD2. Germline CDR1 GTSNPN, CDR2 SVGIG (reference sequence). The CDR3 totals 15 residues. In DNA, the CDR3 is TGTGCCGGGAGTTCCATCACTAGCGGGAGCTACGAGCAGTACTTC. Its protein product is CAGSSITSGSYEQYF.

In the case of this clone: Other DNA sequences within the sample encode an identical CDR3. The chain couples TRBV27 to TRBJ1-3, with 7 nucleotides matching TRBD1. CDR1 MNHEY and CDR2 SMNVEV come from the germline V gene (reference sequence). The J segment lost 7 bases and the V segment lost 4 bases, leaving 7 bases of the junction unmatched. The length of the CDR3 is 14 residues. This CDR3 is CASSSGTARNTIYF. CDR3 DNA sequence: TGTGCCAGCAGTTCCGGGACAGCTCGGAACACCATATATTTT.

The CDR3, as DNA: TGTGCCAGCGGGCCCGGGACTAGCGTATACAATGAGCAGTTCTTC. It is translated as CASGPGTSVYNEQFF. This rearrangement joins TRBV27 to TRBJ2-1, with TRBD2 identical over 10 bases. Germline V gene sequence: CDR1 MNHEY, CDR2 SMNVEV (reference sequence). The V gene end was trimmed by 8 bases and the J gene end by 4 bases; junction bases not matched to a gene: 8. CDR3 length: 15 residues.

The V and J genes are TRBV7-9 and TRBJ2-1, with D hard to call. The V and J ends lost 5 bases and 6 bases respectively, with 14 bases between them. In germline, CDR1 is SEHNR, CDR2 FQNEAQ (reference sequence). The CDR3 consists of 14 residues. The CDR3 loop reads CASSGQFQFNEQFF. CDR3 nucleotide sequence: TGTGCCAGCAGCGGCCAGTTCCAATTCAATGAGCAGTTCTTC.

The genes are TRBV5-4 and TRBJ2-6; 9 nucleotides agree with TRBD2. CDR3 length equals 18 residues. Germline V gene data show CDR1 as SGHNT and CDR2 as YYREEE (reference sequence). Trimming took 1 base from V and 1 from J; bases not matched to a gene: 6. The CDR3 loop is CASSLPSGRQSGANVLTF. The CDR3, as DNA: TGTGCCAGCAGCTTGCCCAGCGGGAGGCAATCTGGGGCCAACGTCCTGACTTTC.

This sequence joins TRBV7-2 and TRBJ2-7; 10 bases fit TRBD1. The germline V gene encodes CDR1 SGHTA and CDR2 FQGNSA. V was clipped by 2 bases and J by 5 bases; unmatched bases: 6. This CDR3 contains 15 residues. CDR3 sequence: CASSLSGTGADEQYF. Here the CDR3 DNA reads TGTGCCAGCAGCTTATCCGGGACAGGGGCCGACGAGCAGTACTTC.

The rearrangement uses TRBV19 and TRBJ1-2, with unresolved D. This CDR3 region has 11 residues. CDR1 is LNHDA, CDR2 SQIVND, per germline (reference sequence). The V gene lost 1 base and the J gene lost 10 bases, with 7 bases spanning the gap. The CDR3 sequence: CASSIGPFYTF. The CDR3 DNA follows: TGTGCCAGTAGTATAGGTCCATTCTACACCTTC. The full variable domain, its missing parts supplied by reference TRBV19 and TRBJ1-2, is DGGITQSPKYLFRKEGQNVTLSCEQNLNHDAMYWYRQDPGQGLRLIYYSQIVNDFQKGDIAEGYSVSREKKESFPLTVTSAQKNPTAFYLCASSIGPFYTFGSGTRLTVV.

The V call is TRBV28, the J call TRBJ1-5; unclear D gene. CDR3 length: 15 residues. Per germline, CDR1 MDHEN and CDR2 SYDVKM. The germline V and J ends were trimmed by 7 bases and 4 bases, with 17 bases remaining between them. This chain's CDR3 is CASNPGATLNQPQHF. CDR3 DNA: TGTGCCAGCAACCCTGGAGCAACCTTGAATCAGCCCCAGCATTTT. Complete variable domain (other parts from reference TRBV28 and TRBJ1-5): DVKVTQSSRYLVKRTGEKVFLECVQDMDHENMFWYRQDPGLGLRLIYFSYDVKMKEKGDIPEGYSVSREKKERFSLILESASTNQTSMYLCASNPGATLNQPQHFGDGTRLSIL.

The J gene is TRBJ2-1, the V gene TRBV6-4, with TRBD2 matching 8 bases. The CDR3 extends over 15 amino acids. J lost 4 bases, V lost 5 bases, and 7 bases had no gene match. Germline CDR1 and CDR2: MRHNA and SNTAGT. CDR3 sequence reads: CASSRAGGSYNEQFF. DNA of the CDR3: TGTGCCAGCAGTCGGGCGGGAGGTTCATACAATGAGCAGTTCTTC.

The chain links TRBV29-1 to TRBJ2-5; 8 nucleotides agree with TRBD1. Gene TRBJ2-7 matches the end of the DNA better, so the J call may be wrong. This CDR3 spans 15 amino acids. CDR1 and CDR2 from the germline V gene are SQVTM and ANQGSEA. This CDR3 reads CSVDFWRQGSYEQYF. The CDR3 bases are TGCAGCGTTGATTTTTGGAGACAGGGGTCCTACGAGCAGTACTTC.

The chain is built from TRBV19 and TRBJ2-3; TRBD2 might be the D (6 bases). The CDR3 is made up of 15 amino acids. Germline lookup yields CDR1 LNHDA and CDR2 SQIVND (reference sequence). The germline V and J ends were trimmed by 9 bases and 2 bases, with 18 bases remaining between them. The CDR3 nucleotides are TGTGCCAGCACCCCCGGGACTCCCTTCACAGATACGCAGTATTTT. It encodes CASTPGTPFTDTQYF.

This rearrangement joins TRBV6-1 to TRBJ1-2; D is unclear. This CDR3 has 13 residues. The germline V and J ends were trimmed by 4 bases and 4 bases, with 10 bases remaining between them. CDR1 is MNHNS, CDR2 SASEGT, per germline. This CDR3 reads CASSASAAYGYTF. DNA of the CDR3: TGTGCCAGCAGTGCTTCCGCGGCCTATGGCTACACCTTC.

CDR3 nucleotide sequence: TGCGCCAGCAGCCACAGGGGCCGGGGCAATGAGCAGTTCTTC. Its translation is CASSHRGRGNEQFF. The rearrangement uses TRBV4-3 and TRBJ2-1, with TRBD1 as a possible D gene (6 bases). Germline V gene sequence: CDR1 LGHNA, CDR2 YSLEER. V gave up 3 bases and J gave up 6 bases, with 12 bases separating them. The CDR3 loop spans 14 amino acids.

The chain uses TRBV10-3 and TRBJ1-1; 9 nucleotides align to TRBD1. The CDR3 contains 13 residues. V lost 7 bases to trimming and J lost 5 bases; unmatched junction nucleotides: 5. The V gene's germline CDR1 is ENHRY and CDR2 SYGVKD. CDR3 in amino acids: CAIMGQGDTEAFF. The CDR3 nucleotides read TGTGCCATCATGGGACAGGGAGATACTGAAGCTTTCTTT.

V gene TRBV6-1 combines with J gene TRBJ2-7; weak D call: TRBD1 (5 bases). The CDR3 length is 13 residues. Germline V lookup: CDR1 MNHNS, CDR2 SASEGT. Between the trimmed V and J ends, which lost 7 bases and 6 bases, there was a span of 16 bases. CDR3 residues: CASIRTLGLEQYF. For the CDR3, the DNA is TGTGCCAGCATCAGGACACTGGGCCTCGAGCAGTACTTC.

The rearrangement links TRBV11-2 to TRBJ1-2; 9 nucleotides line up with TRBD1. Unmatched junction bases numbered 8, after V lost 4 bases and J lost 5 bases. Germline loops: CDR1 SGHAT, CDR2 FQNNGV. The CDR3 length is 15 residues. CDR3 sequence (DNA): TGTGCCAGCAGCTCATGGGACAGGGTCGGGTATGGCTACACCTTC. Translation: CASSSWDRVGYGYTF.

V and J are TRBV7-9 and TRBJ2-7; 10 bases fit TRBD2. V gave up 1 base and J gave up 6 bases; unmatched junction bases: 3. CDR3 size: 14 residues. Germline V gene sequence: CDR1 SEHNR, CDR2 FQNEAQ (reference sequence). The CDR3 DNA reads as TGTGCCAGCAGCTTAGAGTCTAGCGGGAGCGAGCAGTACTTC. This gives the protein CASSLESSGSEQYF.

The chain uses TRBV5-5 and TRBJ2-3, with 10 bases aligning to TRBD2. The CDR3 is made up of 16 amino acids. J gave up 7 bases and V 4 bases, and 12 bases lay outside the gene matches. Germline lookup yields CDR1 SGHKS and CDR2 YYEKEE (reference sequence). CDR3 residues: CASSQVELAGGNTQYF. CDR3 DNA: TGTGCCAGCAGCCAAGTGGAATTAGCGGGAGGAAATACGCAGTATTTT.

The gene calls are TRBV5-1 and TRBJ2-5; 9 bases line up with TRBD2. Germline CDR1 reads SGHRS; CDR2 reads YFSETQ. CDR3 length: 15 amino acids. Losses at the gene ends were 4 bases for V and 4 bases for J; bases not matched to a gene: 8. For the CDR3, the DNA is TGCGCCAGCAGCGGCGGGAGGGCCCAGGCAGAGACCCAGTACTTC. It yields the protein CASSGGRAQAETQYF.

V gene TRBV19 combines with J gene TRBJ2-5, with D possibly matching TRBD1 (5 bases). The tail of the sequence fits TRBJ2-7 better, so the J call may be wrong. The V gene's germline CDR1 is LNHDA and CDR2 SQIVND (reference sequence). This CDR3 has 13 residues. The CDR3 nucleotides read TGTGCCAGTAGTGAGACAGAACCCTACGAGCAGTACTTC. It codes for CASSETEPYEQYF.

As regards this clone: The sample contains more than one DNA sequence encoding this CDR3. V is TRBV7-9 and J is TRBJ1-1; 7 bases map to TRBD1. Trimming cost V 5 bases and J 6 bases; bases outside gene matches: 3. From germline, CDR1 is SEHNR and CDR2 FQNEAQ (reference sequence). This CDR3 is built from 12 residues. In DNA form, the CDR3 reads TGTGCCAGCAGCCTCGGGACAGCTGAAGCTTTCTTT. Residues: CASSLGTAEAFF.